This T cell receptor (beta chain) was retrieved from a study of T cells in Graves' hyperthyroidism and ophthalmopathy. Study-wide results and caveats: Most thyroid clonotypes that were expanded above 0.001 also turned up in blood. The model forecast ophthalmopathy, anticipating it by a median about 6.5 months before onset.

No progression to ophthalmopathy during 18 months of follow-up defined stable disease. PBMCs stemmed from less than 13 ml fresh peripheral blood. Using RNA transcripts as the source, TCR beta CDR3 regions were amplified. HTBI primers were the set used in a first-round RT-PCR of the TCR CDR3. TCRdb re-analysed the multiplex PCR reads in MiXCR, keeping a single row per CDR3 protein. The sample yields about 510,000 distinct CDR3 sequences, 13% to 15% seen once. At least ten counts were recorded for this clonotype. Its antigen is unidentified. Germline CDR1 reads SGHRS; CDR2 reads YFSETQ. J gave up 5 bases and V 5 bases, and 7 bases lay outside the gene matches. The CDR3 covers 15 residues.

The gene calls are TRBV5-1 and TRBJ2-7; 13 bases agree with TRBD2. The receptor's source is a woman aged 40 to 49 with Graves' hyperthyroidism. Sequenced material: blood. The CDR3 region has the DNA TGCGCCAGCAGTCCTGGACTAGCGGGAGTCCACGAGCAGTACTTC. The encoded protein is CASSPGLAGVHEQYF.